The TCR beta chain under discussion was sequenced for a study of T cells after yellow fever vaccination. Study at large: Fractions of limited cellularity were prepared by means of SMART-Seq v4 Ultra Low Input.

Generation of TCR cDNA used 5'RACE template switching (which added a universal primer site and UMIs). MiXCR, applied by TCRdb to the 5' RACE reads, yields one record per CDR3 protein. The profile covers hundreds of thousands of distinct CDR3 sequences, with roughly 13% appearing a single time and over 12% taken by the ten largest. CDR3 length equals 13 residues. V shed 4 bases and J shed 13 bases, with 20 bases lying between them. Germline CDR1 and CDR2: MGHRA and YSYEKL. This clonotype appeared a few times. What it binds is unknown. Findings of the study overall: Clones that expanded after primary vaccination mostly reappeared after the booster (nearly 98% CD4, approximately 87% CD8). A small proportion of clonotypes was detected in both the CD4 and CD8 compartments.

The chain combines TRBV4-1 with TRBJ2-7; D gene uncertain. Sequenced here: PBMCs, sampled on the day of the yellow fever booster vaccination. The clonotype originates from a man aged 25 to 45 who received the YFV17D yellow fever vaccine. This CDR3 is CASSPSLAAASYF. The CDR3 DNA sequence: TGCGCCAGCAGCCCTTCCCTGGCAGCCGCATCATACTTC.